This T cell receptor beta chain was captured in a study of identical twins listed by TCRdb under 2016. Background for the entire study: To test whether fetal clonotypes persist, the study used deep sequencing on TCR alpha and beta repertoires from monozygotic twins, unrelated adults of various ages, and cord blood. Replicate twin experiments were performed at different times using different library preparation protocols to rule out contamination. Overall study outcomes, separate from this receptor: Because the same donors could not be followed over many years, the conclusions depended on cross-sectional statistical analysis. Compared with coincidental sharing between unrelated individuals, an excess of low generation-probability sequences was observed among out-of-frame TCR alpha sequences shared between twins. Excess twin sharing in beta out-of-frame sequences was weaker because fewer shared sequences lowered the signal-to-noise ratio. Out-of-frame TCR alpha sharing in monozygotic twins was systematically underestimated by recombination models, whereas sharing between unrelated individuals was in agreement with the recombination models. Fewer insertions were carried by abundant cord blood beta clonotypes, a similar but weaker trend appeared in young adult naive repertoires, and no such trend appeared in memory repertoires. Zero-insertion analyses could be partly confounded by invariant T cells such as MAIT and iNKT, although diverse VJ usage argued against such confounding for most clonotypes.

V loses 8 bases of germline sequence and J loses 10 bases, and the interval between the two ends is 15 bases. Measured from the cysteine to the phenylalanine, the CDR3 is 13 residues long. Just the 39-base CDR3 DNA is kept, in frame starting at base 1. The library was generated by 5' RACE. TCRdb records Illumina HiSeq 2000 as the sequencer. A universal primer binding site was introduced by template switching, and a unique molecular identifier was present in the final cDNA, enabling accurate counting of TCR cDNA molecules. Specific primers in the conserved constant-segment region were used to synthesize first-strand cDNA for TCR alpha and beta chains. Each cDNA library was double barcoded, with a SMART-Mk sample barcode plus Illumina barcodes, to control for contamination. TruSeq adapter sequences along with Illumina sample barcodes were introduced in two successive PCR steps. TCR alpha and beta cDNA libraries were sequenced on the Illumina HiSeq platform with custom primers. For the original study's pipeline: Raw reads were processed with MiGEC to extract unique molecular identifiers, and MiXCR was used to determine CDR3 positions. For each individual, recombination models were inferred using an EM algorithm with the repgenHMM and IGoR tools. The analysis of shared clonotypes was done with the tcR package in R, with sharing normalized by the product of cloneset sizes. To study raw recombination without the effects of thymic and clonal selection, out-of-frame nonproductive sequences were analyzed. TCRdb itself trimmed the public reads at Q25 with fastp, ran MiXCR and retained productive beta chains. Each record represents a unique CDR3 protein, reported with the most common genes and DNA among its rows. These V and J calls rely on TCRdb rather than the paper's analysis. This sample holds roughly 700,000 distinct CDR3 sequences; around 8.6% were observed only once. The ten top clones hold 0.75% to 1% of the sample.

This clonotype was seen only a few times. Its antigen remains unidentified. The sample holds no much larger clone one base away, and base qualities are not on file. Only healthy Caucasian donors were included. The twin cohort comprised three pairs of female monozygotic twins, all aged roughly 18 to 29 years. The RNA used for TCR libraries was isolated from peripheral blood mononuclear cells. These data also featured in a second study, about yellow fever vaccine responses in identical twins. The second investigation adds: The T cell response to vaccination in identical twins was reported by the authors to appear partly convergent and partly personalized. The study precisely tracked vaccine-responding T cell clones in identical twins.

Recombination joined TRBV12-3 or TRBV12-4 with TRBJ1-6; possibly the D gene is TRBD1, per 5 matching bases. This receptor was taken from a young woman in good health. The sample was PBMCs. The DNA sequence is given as TGTGCCAGCTCCTTGGGGGTCAACTCACCCCTCCACTTT. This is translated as CASSLGVNSPLHF.